Reported below is one TCR beta chain. The antigen remains undetermined. The data belong to a study of shared clonotypes between healthy human individuals. Overall study: A donor's plate count was three for CD4 naive and three for CD4 memory; CD8 naive had two and CD8 memory one.

Terminally differentiated effector memory CD45RA+ cells were excluded by CCR7 positive selection of CD45RO-negative cells. The study, taken as a whole, reports: Genetic and exposure-history diversity was limited by the few donors.

Deletions cut 0 bases from V and 5 bases from J, with 22 bases between. The CDR3 is made up of 19 amino acids. Germline V CDR1 and CDR2: MNHEY, SMNVEV (reference sequence). In the study's own analysis: Without quality scores, immunoSEQ junctional reads could not be filtered like full-length reads. Clones were sequenced by immunoSEQ multiplex PCR, and TCRdb holds only the in-frame ones, with some missing. That table gives V, J and clone size, and the DNA gave D and trimming. This sample has about 2,200,000 clones, with more than 85% found just once. This chain joins TRBV27 and TRBJ1-4; a weak D match, TRBD1 (5 bases). Sequencing was carried out using naive CD8+ T cells from PBMCs. The receptor's source is a man aged 18 to 29 in good health. Some clones in this sample may be carry-over from other donors' samples. In nucleotides, the CDR3 is TGTGCCAGCAGTTTATCGGGGAGTTTTCTGAGGGGTCTAAATGAAAAACTGTTTTTT. This codes for CASSLSGSFLRGLNEKLFF.